A single T cell receptor beta chain is shown here with its context. What it recognizes is unknown. Germline V CDR1 and CDR2: SGDLS, YYNGEE. V shed 0 bases and J shed 6 bases, with 12 bases lying between them. CDR3 size: 15 residues. This sample stems from a study of T cells and copy number aberrations in small-cell lung cancer. Findings and caveats of the study: Due to few samples, these findings require validation.

Limited-stage small-cell lung cancer patients underwent surgery between about 2007 and 2021. Each donor had smoking or heavy second-hand smoke exposure. Only tumor regions expected to give at least 150 ng DNA were used. Sequencing used immunoSEQ multiplex PCR; TCRdb keeps in-frame clones, though not all of them. There are several thousand clones in the sample; roughly four fifths occur only once, and roughly 9.7% lies in the top ten. Sequenced material: tumor tissue. V is TRBV9 and J is TRBJ1-4; the D gene is possibly TRBD1 (6 bases). The source of this sequence is a man over 45 with small cell lung cancer. The DNA of the CDR3 is TGTGCCAGCAGCGTAGGTCTGGGGGGCGATGAAAAACTGTTTTTT. It encodes CASSVGLGGDEKLFF.